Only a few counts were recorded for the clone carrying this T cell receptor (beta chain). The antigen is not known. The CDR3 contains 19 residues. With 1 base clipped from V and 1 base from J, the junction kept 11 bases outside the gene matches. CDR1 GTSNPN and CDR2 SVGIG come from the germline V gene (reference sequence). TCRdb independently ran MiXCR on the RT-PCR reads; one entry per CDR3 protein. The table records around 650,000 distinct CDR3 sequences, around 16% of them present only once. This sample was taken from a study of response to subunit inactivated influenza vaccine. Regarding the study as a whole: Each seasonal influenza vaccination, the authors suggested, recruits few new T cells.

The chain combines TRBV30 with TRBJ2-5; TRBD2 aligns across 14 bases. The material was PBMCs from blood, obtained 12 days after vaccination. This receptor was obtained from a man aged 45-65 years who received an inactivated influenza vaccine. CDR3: CAWSGPTPGTSGSQETQYF. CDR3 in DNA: TGTGCCTGGAGTGGCCCAACCCCCGGGACTAGCGGGAGCCAAGAGACCCAGTACTTC. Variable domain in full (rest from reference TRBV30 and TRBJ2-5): SQTIHQWPATLVQPVGSPLSLECTVEGTSNPNLYWYRQAAGRGLQLLFYSVGIGQISSEVPQNLSASRPQDRQFILSSKKLLLSDSGFYLCAWSGPTPGTSGSQETQYFGPGTRLLVL.